The 20 T cell receptor beta chains below were found in one sample sequenced in a study of Graves' ophthalmopathy and Graves' hyperthyroidism. CDR3 regions of TCR beta were amplified from RNA transcripts. HTBI-primed RT-PCR formed the first round, and a multiplex PCR formed the second. TCRdb independently ran MiXCR on the multiplex PCR reads; one entry per CDR3 protein. The sample consists of around 520,000 distinct CDR3 sequences, 39% of them appearing once. Sequenced sample: peripheral blood or thyroid tissue (not recorded which). The source is an adult man with Graves' hyperthyroidism.

This clonotype showed up many times. This chain connects TRBV7-9 to TRBJ2-7, with TRBD2 matching 7 bases. This CDR3 contains 14 residues. Germline-derived CDR1 and CDR2 are SEHNR and FQNEAQ (reference sequence). V shed 4 bases and J 3 bases; nucleotides not matched to a gene: 6. The CDR3 loop is CASSSGASGYEQYF. DNA of the CDR3: TGTGCCAGCAGCTCGGGAGCTAGCGGCTACGAGCAGTACTTC.

The V gene is TRBV7-2, the J gene TRBJ2-3; 7 nucleotides line up with TRBD1. This CDR3 comprises 15 residues. CDR1 SGHTA and CDR2 FQGNSA come from the germline V gene. J lost 1 base, V lost 5 bases, and 6 bases had no gene match. DNA for the CDR3: TGTGCCAGCAGCGTACAGGGGTGGGGCACAGATACGCAGTATTTT. Translating gives CASSVQGWGTDTQYF.

This clonotype was picked up many times. The chain recombines TRBV6-5 with TRBJ1-4; tentatively, D is TRBD1 (5 bases). Germline-derived CDR1 and CDR2 are MNHEY and SVGAGI. V lost 5 bases to trimming and J lost 3 bases, with 13 bases between them. The CDR3 is made up of 15 amino acids. In DNA form, the CDR3 reads TGTGCCAGCAGTGAAATTAGGGGAGCTAATGAAAAACTGTTTTTT. The encoded protein is CASSEIRGANEKLFF.

In this sample, this clonotype turned up many times. This chain links TRBV15 with TRBJ2-3, with TRBD1 matching 7 bases. Per the germline V gene, CDR1 is LNHNV and CDR2 is YYDKDF (reference sequence). This CDR3 is 15 amino acids long. The V segment lost 2 bases and the J segment 1 base; nucleotides outside the gene matches: 3. The CDR3: CATSRPGQGTDTQYF. The DNA for the CDR3 is TGTGCCACCAGCAGACCAGGACAGGGCACAGATACGCAGTATTTT.

The chain carries TRBV29-1 and TRBJ1-3; D uncertain. The CDR3 covers 12 residues. Trimming removed 3 bases from V and 4 bases from J, with 7 bases in between. Looked up from germline, CDR1 is SQVTM and CDR2 is ANQGSEA. The CDR3 reads CSVDASGNTIYF. CDR3 sequence (DNA): TGCAGCGTTGACGCCTCCGGAAACACCATATATTTT.

This clonotype occurred a few times. The rearrangement uses TRBV6-1 and TRBJ1-4, with unresolved D. The V end was cut by 4 bases, the J end by 4 bases, with 16 bases between. The CDR3 contains 16 residues. The germline gives CDR1 MNHNS, CDR2 SASEGT. The CDR3 nucleotides read TGTGCCAGCAGTGTCCTACAAGGACGGATTAATGAAAAACTGTTTTTT. Translated, it gives CASSVLQGRINEKLFF.

The table lists this clonotype with many counts. This rearrangement joins TRBV12-3 or TRBV12-4 to TRBJ1-5; possibly TRBD1 for D (6 bases). There are 15 residues in the CDR3. The V end was cut by 4 bases, the J end by 2 bases, with 12 bases between. The CDR3 nucleotides read TGTGCCAGCAGTTCCAACAGGGAGGGCAATCAGCCCCAGCATTTT. It specifies CASSSNREGNQPQHF.

There are many counts of this clonotype. V usage is TRBV5-6 and J usage is TRBJ2-7; tentative D call: TRBD1 (6 bases). The CDR3 runs 14 residues. Germline V gene data show CDR1 as SGHDT and CDR2 as YYEEEE. V lost 4 bases and J 3 bases, leaving 14 bases between the germline ends. The CDR3 bases are TGTGCCAGCAGCGGGGGACACGGTAACTACGAGCAGTACTTC. Translating gives CASSGGHGNYEQYF.

In this sample, this clonotype turned up many times. The V and J genes are TRBV9 and TRBJ1-2, with D unclear. Germline V lookup: CDR1 SGDLS, CDR2 YYNGEE. With 4 bases removed from V and 6 bases from J, the gap between germline ends came to 19 bases. There are 15 residues in the CDR3. As DNA, the CDR3 is TGTGCCAGCAGCCCAGCATCTAACGGCGGGGATGGCTACACCTTC. Amino acid sequence: CASSPASNGGDGYTF.

In its sample, this clonotype was seen a few times. The chain links TRBV12-3 or TRBV12-4 to TRBJ2-2; D may be TRBD1 (5 bases). CDR3 length: 15 amino acids. V was cut by 2 bases and J by 2 bases, with 9 bases left in between. In DNA, the CDR3 is TGTGCCAGCAGTTTACAAGGGGTAAACACCGGGGAGCTGTTTTTT. This translates into CASSLQGVNTGELFF.

This clonotype was picked up a small number of times. This chain connects TRBV19 to TRBJ1-3, with TRBD1 matching 8 bases. V lost 5 bases and J lost 0; bases outside the gene matches: 9. This CDR3 has 17 residues. CDR1 and CDR2 (germline): LNHDA, SQIVND (reference sequence). The CDR3 nucleotides are TGTGCCAGTAGTCACCTCCCGGGACAGGACTCTGGAAACACCATATATTTT. Residues: CASSHLPGQDSGNTIYF.

The rearrangement links TRBV6-1 to TRBJ1-5; 8 positions match TRBD1. The CDR3 extends over 16 amino acids. Unmatched junction bases numbered 5, after V lost 4 bases and J lost 0 bases. Germline values: CDR1 MNHNS, CDR2 SASEGT. CDR3 sequence (DNA): TGTGCCAGCAGTGGAGGGACAGGTAATAGCAATCAGCCCCAGCATTTT. Translating gives CASSGGTGNSNQPQHF.

This clonotype was seen repeatedly, ten times or more. The chain's CDR3 is CASSFGGTGYEQYF. The DNA for the CDR3 is TGTGCCAGCAGCTTTGGCGGGACGGGCTACGAGCAGTACTTC. V and J are TRBV7-3 and TRBJ2-7, with D possibly TRBD2 on 6 matching bases. CDR1 and CDR2 (germline): SGHTA, FQGTGA. The CDR3 consists of 14 residues. Trimming shortened V by 3 bases and J by 3 bases, and 12 bases separated the two germline ends.

This clonotype was counted ten times or more. The genes are TRBV24-1 and TRBJ1-4, with D maybe TRBD1 (5 bases). The ends were cut back, 2 bases at V and 3 bases at J, with 18 bases in the middle. The CDR3 runs 18 residues. Germline V gene data show CDR1 as KGHDR and CDR2 as SFDVKD. The CDR3 DNA follows: TGTGCCACCAGTGATTCCGGACACGGCGATGGGTCTAATGAAAAACTGTTTTTT. This codes for CATSDSGHGDGSNEKLFF.

The sample holds many counts of this clonotype. V usage is TRBV6-6 and J usage is TRBJ2-7, with D perhaps matching TRBD1 (7 bases). The length of the CDR3 is 14 residues. The germline V gene encodes CDR1 MNHNY and CDR2 SVGAGI (reference sequence). V was cut by 5 bases and J by 4 bases, with 15 bases left in between. The CDR3 is CASSGGTVEYEQYF. The CDR3 DNA reads TGTGCCAGCAGTGGGGGGACAGTCGAATACGAGCAGTACTTC.

This clonotype occurred many times. This rearrangement joins TRBV19 to TRBJ1-5; 8 bases are shared with TRBD1. Trimming cost V 6 bases and J 5 bases; bases outside gene matches: 12. Germline values: CDR1 LNHDA, CDR2 SQIVND (reference sequence). The CDR3 extends over 16 amino acids. The CDR3, as DNA: TGTGCCAGTAGCGTTTTGGGACAGGTGGGGGATCAGCCCCAGCATTTT. It encodes CASSVLGQVGDQPQHF.

This clonotype showed up just a few times. V gene TRBV7-9 combines with J gene TRBJ1-6, with D tentatively TRBD1 (5 bases). This CDR3 comprises 14 residues. V shed 5 bases and J shed 10 bases, with 15 bases lying between them. The V gene's germline CDR1 is SEHNR and CDR2 FQNEAQ (reference sequence). The CDR3 region is CASSGGDRGSPLHF. DNA for the CDR3: TGTGCCAGCAGCGGGGGGGACCGAGGGTCACCCCTCCACTTT.

CDR3 amino acids: CASSEGRYTEAFF. The CDR3 nucleotides read TGTGCCAGCAGTGAAGGCCGGTACACTGAAGCTTTCTTT. This rearrangement joins TRBV2 to TRBJ1-1; D is unclear. The CDR3 extends over 13 amino acids. Germline assignment: CDR1 SNHLY and CDR2 FYNNEI. V lost 1 base and J 3 bases, leaving 6 bases between the germline ends.

For this clonotype: Relative to the germline gene, one junction end is altered; a read error may explain this. This chain joins TRBV29-1 and TRBJ2-7; the D is unclear. The CDR3 loop spans 8 amino acids. Germline CDR1 reads SQVTM; CDR2 reads ANQGSEA. CDR3 nucleotide sequence: TGCAGCGCCCTCGAGCAGTACTTT. Amino acid sequence: CSALEQYF.

This chain links TRBV4-1 with TRBJ1-6, with 9 bases that match TRBD1. The CDR3 consists of 17 residues. V gave up 2 bases and J gave up 6 bases; unmatched junction bases: 8. Germline V CDR1 and CDR2: MGHRA, YSYEKL. The CDR3 loop reads CASSQPPGQGPNSPLHF. As DNA, the CDR3 is TGCGCCAGCAGCCAACCCCCGGGACAGGGTCCTAATTCACCCCTCCACTTT.